The 18 T cell receptor beta chains below all came from one sample that was sequenced in a study of T cell responses to AZD1222 COVID-19 vaccine. TCRdb's copy holds only in-frame clones and misses some; the assay was immunoSEQ multiplex PCR. The profile shows around 83,000 clones, around 90% of them singletons. The sample here was peripheral blood, taken on day 0 of AZD1222 vaccination. The receptors shown here come from an adult in good health.

J is TRBJ2-5 and V is TRBV6-5; weak D call: TRBD1 (5 bases). Germline V gene lookup returns CDR1 MNHEY and CDR2 SVGAGI. The CDR3 has 15 residues. Trimming pared 6 bases from V and 4 bases from J, leaving 18 bases between. Written as DNA, the CDR3 is TGTGCCAGCAGAACGGACATCGTGATCATAGAGACCCAGTACTTC. Protein product: CASRTDIVIIETQYF.

Only a few counts were recorded for this clone. The CDR3 DNA is TGTGCCAGCACCAAAAGGGGGAGCCAAGAGACCCAGTACTTC. The encoded protein is CASTKRGSQETQYF. The chain joins TRBV6-5 to TRBJ2-5; TRBD1 is a possible D gene (6 bases). This CDR3 has 14 residues. The V gene's germline CDR1 is MNHEY and CDR2 SVGAGI. V lost 7 bases and J lost 1, with 13 bases in between.

The chain carries TRBV5-7 and TRBJ2-2; 13 positions agree with TRBD2. Being an ORF, TRBV5-7 has a function that is uncertain. Trimming cost V 4 bases and J 7 bases; bases outside gene matches: 13. This CDR3 has 18 amino acids. CDR3 DNA: TGTGCCAGCAGCCTAACCGGGACTAGCGGGATTGCGTGCGGGGAGCTGTTTTTT. Its protein is CASSLTGTSGIACGELFF.

The V gene is TRBV5-6, the J gene TRBJ1-6, with 9 bases identical to TRBD1. There are 17 residues in the CDR3. Germline trimming cut 1 base from V and 8 bases from J; bases unmatched to any gene: 10. The germline gives CDR1 SGHDT, CDR2 YYEEEE. CDR3: CASSLTHRDRVDSPLHF. CDR3 DNA sequence: TGTGCCAGCAGCTTGACCCACCGGGACAGGGTGGATTCACCCCTCCACTTT.

The chain joins TRBV19 to TRBJ2-1; maybe TRBD1 (8 bases). Germline CDR1 LNHDA, CDR2 SQIVND (reference sequence). Trimming left V 1 base short and J 6 bases short, with 19 bases between. This CDR3 is built from 17 residues. In nucleotides, the CDR3 is TGTGCCAGTAGTATAGCAGGGGGCGGGAGTGGTTTCAATGAGCAGTTCTTC. As protein: CASSIAGGGSGFNEQFF.

The chain recombines TRBV28 with TRBJ2-2; no clear D. Germline V gene sequence: CDR1 MDHEN, CDR2 SYDVKM. Trimming took off 3 bases at V and 0 bases at J, with 8 bases between the two ends. The CDR3 has 15 amino acids. CDR3 in DNA: TGTGCCAGCAGTTTGGCAGCCACGAACACCGGGGAGCTGTTTTTT. It yields the protein CASSLAATNTGELFF.

Here the CDR3 DNA reads TGTGCCAGCAGTTTGGGCCTAGCGGTGGTCGGGCAGTACTTC. It is translated as CASSLGLAVVGQYF. This sequence joins TRBV28 and TRBJ2-7; TRBD2 matches at 7 bases. Losses at the gene ends were 3 bases for V and 9 bases for J; bases not matched to a gene: 11. The germline gives CDR1 MDHEN, CDR2 SYDVKM. This CDR3 is built from 14 residues.

This clone was observed once. The V call is TRBV5-1, the J call TRBJ2-3; TRBD2 aligns across 9 bases. This CDR3 is built from 15 residues. Trimming at V came to 4 bases and at J to 3 bases, leaving 6 bases not matched to a gene. Germline CDR1 is SGHRS and CDR2 is YFSETQ. CDR3 sequence reads: CASSPLRGGTDTQYF. Here the CDR3 DNA reads TGCGCCAGCAGCCCCCTGCGGGGGGGGACAGATACGCAGTATTTT.

CDR3: CASSDGTGLQETQYF. The CDR3 coding sequence is TGCGCCAGCAGTGACGGGACAGGGCTTCAAGAGACCCAGTACTTC. V gene TRBV10-1 combines with J gene TRBJ2-5, with 9 bases fitting TRBD1. CDR1 is WNHNN and CDR2 is SYGVQD in the germline V gene (reference sequence). The CDR3 is 15 residues long. Trimming removed 3 bases from V and 2 bases from J; junction bases left unmatched: 4.

The CDR3 DNA is TGTGCCAGCAGAAAAGAGCGGACTAGCGGGGTCCAAGAGACCCAGTACTTC. Protein product: CASRKERTSGVQETQYF. J is TRBJ2-5 and V is TRBV28, with 12 bases aligning to TRBD2. Germline-derived CDR1 and CDR2 are MDHEN and SYDVKM. J gave up 1 base and V 6 bases, and 9 bases lay outside the gene matches. The CDR3 is 17 residues long.

V gene TRBV28 combines with J gene TRBJ2-7, with TRBD1 as a possible D gene (5 bases). CDR3 size: 13 residues. Germline assignment: CDR1 MDHEN and CDR2 SYDVKM. With 9 bases removed from V and 3 bases from J, the gap between germline ends came to 15 bases. CDR3 bases: TGTGCCAGTCTGGGGCAGAGCTTCTACGAGCAGTACTTC. It encodes CASLGQSFYEQYF. The variable domain in full, completed from reference TRBV28 and TRBJ2-7, reads DVKVTQSSRYLVKRTGEKVFLECVQDMDHENMFWYRQDPGLGLRLIYFSYDVKMKEKGDIPEGYSVSREKKERFSLILESASTNQTSMYLCASLGQSFYEQYFGPGTRLTVT.

The chain combines TRBV2 with TRBJ2-1, with 15 bases lining up with TRBD2. Germline assignment: CDR1 SNHLY and CDR2 FYNNEI. The CDR3 sequence is 15 residues long. J gave up 11 bases and V 6 bases, and 8 bases lay outside the gene matches. CDR3 DNA: TGTGCCAGCAGGATAGGGACTAGCGGGAGGCTAAAGCAGTTCTTC. This sequence encodes CASRIGTSGRLKQFF.

The chain links TRBV28 to TRBJ2-7; TRBD1 is a possible D gene (5 bases). V lost 4 bases, J lost 0 bases, and 13 bases lay in between. This CDR3 contains 15 residues. Germline CDR1 MDHEN, CDR2 SYDVKM. The CDR3 here is CASSSPGSSSYEQYF. DNA for the CDR3: TGTGCCAGCAGTTCACCAGGGTCAAGCTCCTACGAGCAGTACTTC.

The V gene is TRBV28, the J gene TRBJ2-3, with D perhaps TRBD2 (6 bases). CDR3 length: 13 amino acids. In germline, CDR1 is MDHEN, CDR2 SYDVKM. Trimming shortened V by 6 bases and J by 2 bases, and 9 bases separated the two germline ends. The DNA of the CDR3 is TGTGCCAGCAGGGGACTGACCACAGATACGCAGTATTTT. Protein: CASRGLTTDTQYF.

The chain links TRBV7-2 to TRBJ2-7; D not resolved. V was pared by 1 base and J by 6 bases, with 13 bases between. The CDR3 sequence is 14 residues long. The germline CDR1 and CDR2 sequences are SGHTA and FQGNSA. The CDR3 spells CASSLDPSGREQYF. The CDR3 nucleotides read TGTGCCAGCAGCTTAGATCCCTCCGGGCGCGAGCAGTACTTC.

As DNA, the CDR3 is TGTGCCAGCACGCGGGAAGGCTACAATGAGCAGTTCTTC. Its protein is CASTREGYNEQFF. The gene calls are TRBV2 and TRBJ2-1; TRBD2 is a possible D gene (6 bases). The CDR3 extends over 13 amino acids. Germline V gene data show CDR1 as SNHLY and CDR2 as FYNNEI. Trimming cost V 7 bases and J 3 bases, with 10 bases left between them.

This clone was seen only once. The CDR3 here is CASSEFSGLFF. The CDR3 DNA reads as TGTGCCAGCAGTGAGTTTTCAGGGTTGTTCTTC. The V call is TRBV2, the J call TRBJ2-1, with D possibly being TRBD1 (5 bases). Germline assignment: CDR1 SNHLY and CDR2 FYNNEI. This CDR3 comprises 11 residues. V lost 3 bases to trimming and J lost 15 bases, with 12 bases between them.

The sample holds one count of this clone. V is TRBV28 and J is TRBJ2-3; D tentatively fits TRBD1 or TRBD2 (6 bases each). Trimming stripped 5 bases from V and 6 bases from J, with 21 bases between. CDR3 size: 16 residues. CDR1 is MDHEN and CDR2 is SYDVKM in the germline V gene. The CDR3 spells CASSTPRGLGRDTQYF. The DNA of the CDR3 is TGTGCCAGCAGTACCCCTCGGGGGCTAGGTAGGGATACGCAGTATTTT. The full variable domain, in which reference TRBV28 and TRBJ2-3 provide the parts outside the CDR3, is DVKVTQSSRYLVKRTGEKVFLECVQDMDHENMFWYRQDPGLGLRLIYFSYDVKMKEKGDIPEGYSVSREKKERFSLILESASTNQTSMYLCASSTPRGLGRDTQYFGPGTRLTVL.